A single count supports the clone carrying this TCR beta chain. Its antigen is currently unknown. From germline, CDR1 is MNHEY and CDR2 SMNVEV (reference sequence). The CDR3 extends over 14 amino acids. Trimming removed 1 base from V and 4 bases from J, with 8 bases in between. The data are from a study of blood T cells in healthy people across ages. Points from the study as a whole: Per million T cells, TCR beta diversity dropped roughly linearly as age increased.

Sample-barcoded 5' priming and a J-beta primer mix drove a second PCR of 7 to 11 cycles. TCRdb passed the 5' RACE reads through MiXCR, listing each CDR3 protein once. The sample holds 650,000 to 900,000 distinct CDR3 sequences, around two thirds seen once. The sample comprised blood. The chain couples TRBV27 to TRBJ1-5; D is ambiguous. This sequence originates from a man under 40 in good health. CDR3 residues: CASSLLSKNQPQHF. CDR3 DNA sequence: TGTGCCAGCAGTTTATTGAGTAAGAATCAGCCCCAGCATTTT.